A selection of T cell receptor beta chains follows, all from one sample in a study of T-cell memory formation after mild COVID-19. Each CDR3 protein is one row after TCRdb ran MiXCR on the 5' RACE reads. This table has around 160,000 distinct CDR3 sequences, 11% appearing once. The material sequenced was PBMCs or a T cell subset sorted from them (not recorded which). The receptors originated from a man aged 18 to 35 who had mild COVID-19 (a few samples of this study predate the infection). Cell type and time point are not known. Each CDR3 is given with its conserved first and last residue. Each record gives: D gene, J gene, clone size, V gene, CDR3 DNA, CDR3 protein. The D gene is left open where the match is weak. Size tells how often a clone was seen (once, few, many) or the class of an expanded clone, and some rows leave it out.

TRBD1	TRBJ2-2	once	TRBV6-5	TGTGCCAGCAGTTCAGGGGGCGCAGGGACCGGGGAGCTGTTTTTT	CASSSGGAGTGELFF
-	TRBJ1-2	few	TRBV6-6	TGTGCCAGCAGTTACTCGATACAGTATGGCTACACCTTC	CASSYSIQYGYTF
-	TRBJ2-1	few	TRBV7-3	TGTGCCAGCAGCCCATCCCCAGTTACTGAGCAGTTCTTC	CASSPSPVTEQFF
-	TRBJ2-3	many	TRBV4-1	TGCGCCAGCAGCCAAGAGCTCACGGGCCCAGATACGCAGTATTTT	CASSQELTGPDTQYF
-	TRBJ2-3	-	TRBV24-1	TGTGCCACCAGTCTTGGAGGACAGATCACAGATACGCAGTATTTT	CATSLGGQITDTQYF
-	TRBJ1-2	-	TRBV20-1	TGCAGTGCACGCATTAACTATGGCTACACCTTC	CSARINYGYTF
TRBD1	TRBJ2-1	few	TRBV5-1	TGCGCCAGCAGCCAGTCCGGGACAGGGCCCTCTTTGGGGTTCTTC	CASSQSGTGPSLGFF
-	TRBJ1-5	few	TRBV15	TGTGCCACCAGCATTGGGGCGCGGGATCAGCCCCAGCATTTT	CATSIGARDQPQHF
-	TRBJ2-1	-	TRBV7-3	TGTGCCAGCAGCCCCATGAGGGGGGACGAGCAGTTCTTC	CASSPMRGDEQFF
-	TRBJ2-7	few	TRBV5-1	TGCGCCAGCAGCTTCAGTGCCGGCGCCTACGAGCAGTACTTC	CASSFSAGAYEQYF
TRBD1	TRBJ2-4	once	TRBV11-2	TGTGCCAGCAGCGCTGTAGACAGGGGGTTCCGTGATCGGGCCAAAAACATTCAGTACTTC	CASSAVDRGFRDRAKNIQYF
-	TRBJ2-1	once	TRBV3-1	TGTGCCAGCAGCCAGGGACCCGTCAATGAGCAGTTCTTC	CASSQGPVNEQFF
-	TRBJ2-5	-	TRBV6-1	TGTGCCAGCAGTGGAGATAGCGGAGAGACCCAGTACTTC	CASSGDSGETQYF
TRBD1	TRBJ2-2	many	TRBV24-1	TGTGCCACCAGCGGGACAGGGGTTCCCGGGGAGCTGTTTTTT	CATSGTGVPGELFF
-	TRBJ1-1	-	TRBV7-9	TGTGCCAGCAGCTTAACGGGGCGCGGTGAAGCTTTCTTT	CASSLTGRGEAFF
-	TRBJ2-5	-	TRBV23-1	TGCGCCAGCAGTCAACGGGTAGGGTTTGGAGAGACCCAGTACTTC	CASSQRVGFGETQYF
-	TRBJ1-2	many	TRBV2	TGTGCCAGCAGTTTACAAGAGCTTCTGGGCTACACCTTC	CASSLQELLGYTF
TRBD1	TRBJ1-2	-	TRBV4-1	TGCGCCAGCAGTCGAGCGGAATCCGGGACAGGAGCTCGTTGGTATGGCTACACCTTC	CASSRAESGTGARWYGYTF